The 19 T cell receptor beta chains below come from one sample, sequenced in a study of blood T cell repertoires in COVID-19. Sequenced by immunoSEQ multiplex PCR; TCRdb stores in-frame clones only, minus some. The table lists about 120,000 clones, 80% to 90% of them singletons. The sequencing sample was made of peripheral blood. The receptors shown here come from a man aged 35-49 years with acute or convalescent COVID-19.

The genes are TRBV7-8 and TRBJ1-4; 9 bases fit TRBD1. Germline CDR1 is SGHVS and CDR2 is FQNEAQ. The CDR3 runs 14 residues. After removal of 7 bases from V and 2 bases from J, the junction contained 2 bases not matched to a gene. CDR3 amino acids: CASTDRGTNEKLFF. The CDR3 DNA follows: TGTGCCAGCACAGACAGGGGGACTAATGAAAAACTGTTTTTT.

This chain joins TRBV4-1 and TRBJ1-2; no firm D call. Per germline, CDR1 MGHRA and CDR2 YSYEKL. This CDR3 is 12 amino acids long. V was shortened by 0 bases and J by 7 bases, with 6 bases between the two germline ends. The CDR3 coding sequence is TGCGCCAGCAGCCAAGATAGCCGTGGCTACACCTTC. This sequence encodes CASSQDSRGYTF.

The gene calls are TRBV7-3 and TRBJ2-1; 8 bases are a match to TRBD1. The junction had 3 bases not matched to a gene; V was cut back by 4 bases and J by 7 bases. The CDR3 has 13 amino acids. CDR1 and CDR2 (germline): SGHTA, FQGTGA. Here the CDR3 reads CASSSDRENEQFF. The CDR3 DNA sequence: TGTGCCAGCAGCTCGGACAGGGAAAATGAGCAGTTCTTC.

This clone came up a few times. CDR3 sequence reads: CASSHPTGSPNQPQHF. CDR3 nucleotide sequence: TGCGCCAGCAGTCATCCTACAGGGAGCCCGAATCAGCCCCAGCATTTT. V gene TRBV23-1 combines with J gene TRBJ1-5, with a tentative D call TRBD1 (6 bases). TRBV23-1 is given ORF status, its function remaining uncertain. Trimming took off 3 bases at V and 4 bases at J, with 16 bases between the two ends. This CDR3 has 16 amino acids.

V is TRBV24-1 and J is TRBJ2-5, with 7 bases lining up with TRBD2. The CDR3 is 15 amino acids. Germline CDR1 reads KGHDR; CDR2 reads SFDVKD. V was clipped by 5 bases and J by 3 bases; unmatched bases: 8. CDR3 DNA: TGTGCCACCAGTGGCCCGGGACTATTCGAAGAGACCCAGTACTTC. Translating gives CATSGPGLFEETQYF.

This clone has just a few counts. V usage is TRBV4-2 and J usage is TRBJ1-1; 7 nucleotides match TRBD1. CDR1 and CDR2 (germline): LGHNA, YNFKEQ. J gave up 6 bases and V 2 bases, and 3 bases lay outside the gene matches. The CDR3 spans 13 residues. CDR3 protein: CASSQLQGAEAFF. CDR3 DNA: TGTGCCAGCAGCCAACTTCAGGGGGCTGAAGCTTTCTTT.

The chain uses TRBV15 and TRBJ1-2; D not resolved. The CDR3 is 16 amino acids. Germline CDR1 is LNHNV and CDR2 is YYDKDF (reference sequence). The germline V and J ends were trimmed by 0 bases and 5 bases, with 16 bases remaining between them. In DNA form, the CDR3 reads TGTGCCACCAGCAGAGATCTTGGGAGTACTGGGTATGGCTACACCTTC. Its translation is CATSRDLGSTGYGYTF.

This clone was seen many times. The rearrangement links TRBV13 to TRBJ2-3; 10 nucleotides agree with TRBD1. V lost 1 base to trimming and J lost 4 bases; unmatched junction nucleotides: 8. The CDR3 totals 17 residues. Germline values: CDR1 PRHDT, CDR2 FYEKMQ (reference sequence). CDR3 nucleotides: TGTGCCAGCAGCTTAGCGAGACAGGGGGCTTGGGCAGATACGCAGTATTTT. This gives the protein CASSLARQGAWADTQYF. Full variable domain (outside the CDR3, taken from reference TRBV13 and TRBJ2-3): AAGVIQSPRHLIKEKRETATLKCYPIPRHDTVYWYQQGPGQDPQFLISFYEKMQSDKGSIPDRFSAQQFSDYHSELNMSSLELGDSALYFCASSLARQGAWADTQYFGPGTRLTVL.

This chain uses TRBV2 with TRBJ1-2, with 12 bases that match TRBD1. Trimming removed 9 bases from V and 1 base from J; junction bases left unmatched: 9. Germline lookup yields CDR1 SNHLY and CDR2 FYNNEI. The CDR3 spans 16 residues. The CDR3 spells CASSRRDRGLNYGYTF. In nucleotides, the CDR3 is TGTGCCAGTAGTCGCCGGGACAGGGGGCTTAACTATGGCTACACCTTC.

The chain combines TRBV7-9 with TRBJ1-2; TRBD1 agrees at 10 bases. The length of the CDR3 is 19 residues. The V and J ends lost 4 bases and 3 bases, in that order; junction bases with no gene match: 17. The germline V gene has CDR1 SEHNR and CDR2 FQNEAQ (reference sequence). CDR3 in amino acids: CASSSDLGQRDRGHYGYTF. The CDR3 coding sequence is TGTGCCAGCAGCTCAGACCTAGGCCAAAGGGACAGGGGTCACTATGGCTACACCTTC.

This chain uses TRBV12-3 or TRBV12-4 with TRBJ2-7, with D hard to call. V dropped 1 base and J dropped 4 bases, with 5 bases sitting between them. The CDR3 consists of 12 residues. The CDR3 spells CASSLGRYEQYF. The CDR3 DNA sequence: TGTGCCAGCAGTTTAGGCAGATACGAGCAGTACTTC.

The genes are TRBV10-3 and TRBJ2-7; 12 nucleotides agree with TRBD1. Germline V lookup: CDR1 ENHRY, CDR2 SYGVKD. CDR3 length equals 17 residues. J gave up 3 bases and V 4 bases, and 10 bases lay outside the gene matches. The CDR3 sequence: CAISGGTGGAIRYEQYF. In DNA form, the CDR3 reads TGTGCCATCAGTGGAGGGACAGGGGGCGCGATCCGCTACGAGCAGTACTTC.

This sequence joins TRBV21-1 and TRBJ2-3; the DNA was not used to check the table's D call, TRBD2. TRBV21-1 is a pseudogene segment. The CDR3 is made up of 16 amino acids. The CDR3 loop is CASSNGLAGGKDTQYF. The DNA for the CDR3 is TGTGCCAGCAGCAACGGTCTAGCGGGGGGAAAAGATACGCAGTATTTT.

The chain has TRBV4-3 and TRBJ2-7; D call uncertain. The ends were cut back, 1 base at V and 2 bases at J, with 6 bases in the middle. Germline CDR1 and CDR2: LGHNA and YSLEER. This CDR3 is built from 13 residues. The CDR3 DNA sequence: TGCGCCAGCAGCCAAGGTACTCCCTACGAGCAGTACTTC. Protein product: CASSQGTPYEQYF.

This clone was seen more than once but under ten times. Within the sample, other DNA sequences also encode this same CDR3. V usage is TRBV7-9 and J usage is TRBJ1-1; D is ambiguous. This CDR3 is 13 amino acids long. Germline V CDR1 and CDR2: SEHNR, FQNEAQ (reference sequence). V was trimmed by 5 bases and J by 4 bases, leaving 11 bases between them. The CDR3, as DNA: TGTGCCAGCAGCGCCTCGGGGAGCACTGAAGCTTTCTTT. Translating gives CASSASGSTEAFF.

The V and J genes are TRBV3-1 (or the pseudogene TRBV3-2) and TRBJ1-4; D is undetermined. The germline V and J ends were trimmed by 3 bases and 6 bases, with 11 bases remaining between them. From germline, CDR1 is LGHDT and CDR2 YNNKEL (reference sequence). The CDR3 spans 14 residues. CDR3: CASSHGSRDEKLFF. The CDR3 bases are TGTGCCAGCAGCCATGGGAGCCGGGATGAAAAACTGTTTTTT.

The chain joins TRBV4-2 to TRBJ1-6; D unclear. Per germline, CDR1 LGHNA and CDR2 YNFKEQ. Trimming took off 0 bases at V and 7 bases at J, with 10 bases between the two ends. This CDR3 is 15 amino acids long. This CDR3 is CASSQDPQENSPLHF. DNA for the CDR3: TGTGCCAGCAGCCAAGATCCCCAGGAAAATTCACCCCTCCACTTT.

The genes are TRBV23-1 and TRBJ1-1; 8 positions agree with TRBD1. TRBV23-1 is an open reading frame whose function is uncertain. The V and J ends lost 7 bases and 6 bases, in that order; junction bases with no gene match: 10. This CDR3 region has 14 residues. The CDR3 is CASTEIRGRAEAFF. CDR3 nucleotide sequence: TGCGCCAGCACCGAAATCAGGGGGCGGGCTGAAGCTTTCTTT.

This chain joins TRBV5-5 and TRBJ1-3; perhaps TRBD1 as D (5 bases). Between the trimmed V and J ends, which lost 0 bases and 4 bases, there was a span of 11 bases. The germline gives CDR1 SGHKS, CDR2 YYEKEE (reference sequence). This CDR3 has 15 residues. CDR3 sequence reads: CASSLVPEGGNTIYF. In DNA form, the CDR3 reads TGTGCCAGCAGCTTGGTCCCGGAGGGGGGAAACACCATATATTTT.